This T cell receptor (beta chain) was found in a study of T cells in Graves' hyperthyroidism and ophthalmopathy. General study points: Most expanded thyroid clonotypes above 0.001 also appeared in blood.

Researchers amplified the TCR beta CDR3 regions from RNA transcripts. The TCR CDR3 first-round RT-PCR relied on the HTBI primer set. TCRdb itself ran the multiplex PCR reads through MiXCR, one entry per CDR3 protein. The data hold 300,000 to 450,000 distinct CDR3 sequences, with less than 20% observed a single time. Each person with ophthalmopathy scored at least 3 on the Clinical Activity Score, reached NOSPECS grade 4 or higher, and had been ill under 3 months. Pregnant or lactating patients were excluded, as were those with uncontrolled infection or other autoimmune disease. As regards this clonotype: Its antigen is not identified.

Sequenced: blood. This sequence was found in a young man with Graves' ophthalmopathy.

CDR3 in DNA: TGCAGTGCGGAACCCGGGACCACAGATACGCAGTATTTT. Translated, it gives CSAEPGTTDTQYF. The chain joins TRBV20-1 to TRBJ2-3, with D tentatively TRBD1 or TRBD2 (5 bases each). V lost 6 bases, J lost 2 bases, and 12 bases lay in between. This CDR3 is 13 amino acids long. Germline values: CDR1 DFQATT, CDR2 SNEGSKA (reference sequence).